This T cell receptor beta chain was captured by sequencing in a study of T-cell reconstitution after alpha-beta-depleted transplantation in children. The authors prepared the TCRbeta library with unique molecular identifiers. Each CDR3 protein gets one entry after TCRdb re-called the PCR reads with MiXCR. Counted here are around 700,000 distinct CDR3 sequences, under 15% occurring once; the ten biggest clones make up 0.79%. This clonotype was counted at least ten times. Germline trimming cut 4 bases from V and 1 base from J; bases unmatched to any gene: 8. The CDR3 sequence is 16 residues long. CDR1 is MGHRA, CDR2 YSYEKL, per germline.

The sequences come from PBMCs, collected before TCRalphabeta/CD19-depleted stem cell transplant. The receptor was isolated from a girl aged 2 to 10 with congenital amegakaryocytic thrombocytopenia, due to receive a stem cell transplant. The chain uses TRBV4-1 and TRBJ1-1, with TRBD1 matching 8 bases. The chain's CDR3 is CASSLRTGRTNTEAFF. The CDR3, as DNA: TGCGCCAGCAGCCTTCGGACAGGGCGGACGAACACTGAAGCTTTCTTT.